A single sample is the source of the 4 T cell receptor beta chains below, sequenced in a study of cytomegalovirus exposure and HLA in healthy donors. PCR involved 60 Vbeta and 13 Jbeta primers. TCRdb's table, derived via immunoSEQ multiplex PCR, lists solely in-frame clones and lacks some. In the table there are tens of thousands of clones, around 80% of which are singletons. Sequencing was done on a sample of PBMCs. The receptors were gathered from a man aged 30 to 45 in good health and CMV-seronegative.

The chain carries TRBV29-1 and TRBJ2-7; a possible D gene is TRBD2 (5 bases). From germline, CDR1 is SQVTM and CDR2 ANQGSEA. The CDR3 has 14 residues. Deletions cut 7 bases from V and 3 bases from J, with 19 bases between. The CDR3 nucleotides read TGCAGCGCGACCGGGGTTAAGGAGAACTACGAGCAGTACTTC. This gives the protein CSATGVKENYEQYF.

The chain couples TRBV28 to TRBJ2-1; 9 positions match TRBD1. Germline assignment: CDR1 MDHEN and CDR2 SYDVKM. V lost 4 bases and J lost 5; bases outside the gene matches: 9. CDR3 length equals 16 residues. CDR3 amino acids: CASSSRGTGTNNEQFF. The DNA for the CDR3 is TGTGCCAGCAGTTCCCGGGGGACAGGGACCAACAATGAGCAGTTCTTC.

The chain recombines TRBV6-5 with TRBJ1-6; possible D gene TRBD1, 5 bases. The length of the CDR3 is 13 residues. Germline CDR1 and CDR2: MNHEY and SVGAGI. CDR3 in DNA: TGTGCAACTCATTACGGGGGTAATTCACCCCTCCACTTT. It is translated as CATHYGGNSPLHF.

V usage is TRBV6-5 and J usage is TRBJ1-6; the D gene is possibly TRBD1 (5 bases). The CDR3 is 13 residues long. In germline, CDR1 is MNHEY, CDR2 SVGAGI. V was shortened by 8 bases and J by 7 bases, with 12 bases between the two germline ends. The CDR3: CASSREGNSPLHF. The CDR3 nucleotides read TGTGCCAGCTCCAGGGAAGGGAATTCACCCCTCCACTTT.